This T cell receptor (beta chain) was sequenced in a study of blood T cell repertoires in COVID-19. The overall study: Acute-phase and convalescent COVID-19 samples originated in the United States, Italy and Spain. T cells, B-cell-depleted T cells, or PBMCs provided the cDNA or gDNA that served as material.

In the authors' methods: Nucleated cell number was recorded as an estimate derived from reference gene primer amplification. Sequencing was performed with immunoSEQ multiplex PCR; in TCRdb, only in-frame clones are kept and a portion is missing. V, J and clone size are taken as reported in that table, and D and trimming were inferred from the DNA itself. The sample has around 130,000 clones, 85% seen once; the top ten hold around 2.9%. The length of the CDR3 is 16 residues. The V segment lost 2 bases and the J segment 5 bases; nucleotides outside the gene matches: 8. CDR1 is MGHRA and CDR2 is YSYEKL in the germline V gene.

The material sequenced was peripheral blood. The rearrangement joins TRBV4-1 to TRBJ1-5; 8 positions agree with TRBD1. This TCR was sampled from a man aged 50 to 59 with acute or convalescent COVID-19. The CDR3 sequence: CASSQLTGDSYQPQHF. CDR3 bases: TGCGCCAGCAGCCAACTGACAGGGGACTCTTATCAGCCCCAGCATTTT.